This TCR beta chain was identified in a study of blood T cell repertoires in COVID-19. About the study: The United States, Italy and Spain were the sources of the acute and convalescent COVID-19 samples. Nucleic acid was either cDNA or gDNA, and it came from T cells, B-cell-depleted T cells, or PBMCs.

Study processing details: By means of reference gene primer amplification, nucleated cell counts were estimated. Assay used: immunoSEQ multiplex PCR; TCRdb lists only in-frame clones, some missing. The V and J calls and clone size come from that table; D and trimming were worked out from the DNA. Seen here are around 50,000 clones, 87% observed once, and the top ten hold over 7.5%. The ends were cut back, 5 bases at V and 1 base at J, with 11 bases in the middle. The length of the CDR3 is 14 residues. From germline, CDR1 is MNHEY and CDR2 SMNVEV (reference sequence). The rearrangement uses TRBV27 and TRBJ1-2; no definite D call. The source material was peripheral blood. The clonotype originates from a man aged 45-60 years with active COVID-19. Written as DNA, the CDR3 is TGTGCCAGCAGTCGTACTCCCATTAACTATGGCTACACCTTC. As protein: CASSRTPINYGYTF.